This T cell receptor (beta chain) was recorded in a study of CD8 T cells in Susac syndrome. About the research overall: At the time of blood draw, patients with Susac syndrome were therapy-naive, receiving corticosteroids, or receiving intravenous immunoglobulin alone. Findings and limits, study-wide: The CD4+ T cell repertoires in Susac syndrome were not clonally expanded.

Points on this clonotype: The antigen is undetermined.

Reverse transcription of 0.5 to 1 ug RNA was performed with random hexamers. It was immunoSEQ multiplex PCR that amplified TCR beta CDR3 across 54 Vbeta and 13 Jbeta. One entry per CDR3 protein results from TCRdb running MiXCR on the immunoSEQ multiplex PCR reads. Among 150,000 to 180,000 distinct CDR3 sequences listed, 85% to 95% were seen once. The CDR3 is 15 amino acids. Losses at the gene ends were 3 bases for V and 3 bases for J; bases not matched to a gene: 7. Germline-derived CDR1 and CDR2 are SGHDN and FVKESK. V usage is TRBV14 and J usage is TRBJ1-2; 7 nucleotides agree with TRBD1. Sequencing was done on a sample of CD4+ T cells from PBMCs. This receptor was identified in a human donor with Susac syndrome. CDR3 DNA sequence: TGTGCCAGCAGCCAGATCTCCGGGACAGACTATGGCTACACCTTC. It is translated as CASSQISGTDYGYTF. The entire variable domain, with the rest obtained from reference TRBV14 and TRBJ1-2, is as follows: EAGVTQFPSHSVIEKGQTVTLRCDPISGHDNLYWYRRVMGKEIKFLLHFVKESKQDESGMPNNRFLAERTGGTYSTLKVQPAELEDSGVYFCASSQISGTDYGYTFGSGTRLTVV.